The 7 T cell receptor beta chains below were found in one sample sequenced in a study of early T cells in non-severe SARS-CoV-2 infection. One entry per CDR3 protein, called by TCRdb with MiXCR from the 5' RACE reads. The sample comprises 75,000 to 100,000 distinct CDR3 sequences, under 15% of which are singletons, and around 0.58% rests with the top ten. The sequencing sample was made of whole blood. The receptors shown here come from an adult who was a healthcare worker with PCR-confirmed SARS-CoV-2 infection or an uninfected control (not recorded which).

CDR3 sequence (DNA): TGTGCCAGCAGGGATGGGGGGGCTGGGGCCAACGTCCTGACTTTC. Its protein is CASRDGGAGANVLTF. V is TRBV27 and J is TRBJ2-6, with TRBD2 matching 7 bases. V shed 6 bases, J shed 2 bases, and the junction held 4 bases outside the gene matches. CDR3 length: 15 amino acids. CDR1 is MNHEY, CDR2 SMNVEV, per germline (reference sequence).

This clonotype was counted only a few times. The gene calls are TRBV12-3 or TRBV12-4 and TRBJ2-7; 14 nucleotides align to TRBD2. V lost 6 bases, J lost 6 bases, and 7 bases stayed unmatched. The CDR3 spans 15 residues. The CDR3 protein is CASSRGLAGDAEQYV. CDR3 sequence (DNA): TGTGCCAGCAGCCGGGGACTAGCGGGGGATGCCGAGCAGTACGTC.

The rearrangement uses TRBV6-5 and TRBJ1-5; D gene uncertain. Germline CDR1 MNHEY, CDR2 SVGAGI. The V end was cut by 0 bases, the J end by 5 bases, with 8 bases between. The length of the CDR3 is 14 residues. DNA of the CDR3: TGTGCCAGCAGTTACTCGCTAGGTGATCAGCCCCAGCATTTT. Translation: CASSYSLGDQPQHF.

The chain has TRBV19 and TRBJ1-5; 7 bases line up with TRBD1. The CDR3 covers 17 residues. J lost 7 bases, V lost 4 bases, and 16 bases had no gene match. In germline, CDR1 is LNHDA, CDR2 SQIVND (reference sequence). The CDR3 nucleotides read TGTGCCAGTAGTACCCAGCGAGGGGGCGGCTTTTTCCAGCCCCAGCATTTT. Amino acid sequence: CASSTQRGGGFFQPQHF.

This clonotype has only a few counts. The rearrangement uses TRBV6-6 and TRBJ1-5; 8 bases align to TRBD1. The CDR3 loop spans 15 amino acids. V trimming: 7 bases; J trimming: 0 bases; junction bases outside the gene matches: 5. The germline V gene encodes CDR1 MNHNY and CDR2 SVGAGI (reference sequence). CDR3 sequence: CASTLTGGSNQPQHF. DNA of the CDR3: TGTGCCAGCACCCTAACAGGGGGTAGCAATCAGCCCCAGCATTTT.

The genes are TRBV13 and TRBJ2-3; D tentatively reads TRBD1 or TRBD2 (5 bases each). This CDR3 is built from 19 residues. The V end was cut by 3 bases, the J end by 1 base, with 23 bases between. Germline V gene sequence: CDR1 PRHDT, CDR2 FYEKMQ (reference sequence). This chain's CDR3 is CASSFKYTGTPLGTDTQYF. The CDR3 region has the DNA TGTGCCAGCAGCTTCAAATACACCGGGACGCCCCTTGGCACAGATACGCAGTATTTT.

CDR3 coding DNA: TGTGCCAGTAGTTATGGGGTGCGTCAGCCCCAGCATTTT. Translating it yields CASSYGVRQPQHF. V usage is TRBV19 and J usage is TRBJ1-5; D is undetermined. The V and J ends lost 5 bases and 6 bases respectively, with 11 bases between them. Germline V gene lookup returns CDR1 LNHDA and CDR2 SQIVND (reference sequence). This CDR3 has 13 amino acids.